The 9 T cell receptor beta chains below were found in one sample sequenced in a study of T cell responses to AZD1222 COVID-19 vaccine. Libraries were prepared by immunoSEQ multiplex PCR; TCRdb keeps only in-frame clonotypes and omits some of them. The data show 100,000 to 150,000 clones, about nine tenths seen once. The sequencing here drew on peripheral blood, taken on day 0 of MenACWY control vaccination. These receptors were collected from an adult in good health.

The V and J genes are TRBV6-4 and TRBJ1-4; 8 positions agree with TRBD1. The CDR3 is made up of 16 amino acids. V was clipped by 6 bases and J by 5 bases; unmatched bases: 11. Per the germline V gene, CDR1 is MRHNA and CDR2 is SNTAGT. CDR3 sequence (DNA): TGTGCCAGCAGCACCGGGACAGGAGGAGGGAATGAAAAACTGTTTTTT. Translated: CASSTGTGGGNEKLFF.

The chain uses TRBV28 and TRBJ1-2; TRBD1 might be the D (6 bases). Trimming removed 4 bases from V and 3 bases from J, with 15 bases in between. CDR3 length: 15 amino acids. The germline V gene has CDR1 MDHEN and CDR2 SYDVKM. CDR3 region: CASSWAGATDYGYTF. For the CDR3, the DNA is TGTGCCAGCAGTTGGGCGGGGGCCACTGACTATGGCTACACCTTC.

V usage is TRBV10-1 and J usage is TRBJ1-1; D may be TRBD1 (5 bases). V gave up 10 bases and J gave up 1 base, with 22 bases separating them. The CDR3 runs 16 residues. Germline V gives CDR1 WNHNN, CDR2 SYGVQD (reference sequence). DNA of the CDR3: TGCGCCACCCAGCGGGGGGGTGGGGTCTCGAACACTGAAGCTTTCTTT. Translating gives CATQRGGGVSNTEAFF.

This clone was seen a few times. Written as DNA, the CDR3 is TGTGCCAGTAGTCTGGGACTAGCGGGGCTGGAGAATACGCAGTATTTT. It is translated as CASSLGLAGLENTQYF. The rearrangement joins TRBV19 to TRBJ2-3; 13 bases line up with TRBD2. V was pared by 5 bases and J by 7 bases, with 9 bases of the junction left unmatched. Germline V gene data show CDR1 as LNHDA and CDR2 as SQIVND (reference sequence). This CDR3 is 16 amino acids long.

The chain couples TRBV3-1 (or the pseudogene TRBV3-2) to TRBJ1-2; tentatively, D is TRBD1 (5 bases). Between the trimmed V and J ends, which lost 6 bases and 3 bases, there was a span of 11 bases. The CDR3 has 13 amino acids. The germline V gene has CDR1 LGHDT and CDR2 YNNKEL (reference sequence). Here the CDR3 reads CASSLQVDYGYTF. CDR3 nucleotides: TGTGCCAGCAGTCTACAGGTCGACTATGGCTACACCTTC.

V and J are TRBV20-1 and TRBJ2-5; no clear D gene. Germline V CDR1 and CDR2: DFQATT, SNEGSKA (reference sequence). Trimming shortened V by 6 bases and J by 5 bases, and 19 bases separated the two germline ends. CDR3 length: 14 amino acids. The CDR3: CSASDLATGETQYF. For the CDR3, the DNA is TGCAGTGCCAGTGACTTGGCCACTGGGGAGACCCAGTACTTC.

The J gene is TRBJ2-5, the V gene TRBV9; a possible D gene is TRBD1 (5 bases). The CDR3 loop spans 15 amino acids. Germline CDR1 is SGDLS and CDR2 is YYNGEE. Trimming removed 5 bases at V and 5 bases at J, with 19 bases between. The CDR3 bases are TGTGCCAGCAGGAGCCTAGTCCGCCAGGGTGAGACCCAGTACTTC. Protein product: CASRSLVRQGETQYF.

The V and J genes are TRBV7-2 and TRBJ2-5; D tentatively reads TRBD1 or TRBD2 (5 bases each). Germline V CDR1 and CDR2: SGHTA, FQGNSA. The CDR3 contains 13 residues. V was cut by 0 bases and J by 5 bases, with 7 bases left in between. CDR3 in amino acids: CASSLAGVETQYF. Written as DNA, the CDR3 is TGTGCCAGCAGCTTAGCGGGGGTGGAGACCCAGTACTTC.

The CDR3 bases are TGTGCCAGCATATCCGGACAGGGGGCGGTCACTGAAGCTTTCTTT. Protein: CASISGQGAVTEAFF. This chain uses TRBV2 with TRBJ1-1, with 11 nucleotides matching TRBD1. The V and J ends lost 7 bases and 4 bases, in that order; junction bases with no gene match: 8. The germline V gene encodes CDR1 SNHLY and CDR2 FYNNEI. The CDR3 runs to 15 residues.